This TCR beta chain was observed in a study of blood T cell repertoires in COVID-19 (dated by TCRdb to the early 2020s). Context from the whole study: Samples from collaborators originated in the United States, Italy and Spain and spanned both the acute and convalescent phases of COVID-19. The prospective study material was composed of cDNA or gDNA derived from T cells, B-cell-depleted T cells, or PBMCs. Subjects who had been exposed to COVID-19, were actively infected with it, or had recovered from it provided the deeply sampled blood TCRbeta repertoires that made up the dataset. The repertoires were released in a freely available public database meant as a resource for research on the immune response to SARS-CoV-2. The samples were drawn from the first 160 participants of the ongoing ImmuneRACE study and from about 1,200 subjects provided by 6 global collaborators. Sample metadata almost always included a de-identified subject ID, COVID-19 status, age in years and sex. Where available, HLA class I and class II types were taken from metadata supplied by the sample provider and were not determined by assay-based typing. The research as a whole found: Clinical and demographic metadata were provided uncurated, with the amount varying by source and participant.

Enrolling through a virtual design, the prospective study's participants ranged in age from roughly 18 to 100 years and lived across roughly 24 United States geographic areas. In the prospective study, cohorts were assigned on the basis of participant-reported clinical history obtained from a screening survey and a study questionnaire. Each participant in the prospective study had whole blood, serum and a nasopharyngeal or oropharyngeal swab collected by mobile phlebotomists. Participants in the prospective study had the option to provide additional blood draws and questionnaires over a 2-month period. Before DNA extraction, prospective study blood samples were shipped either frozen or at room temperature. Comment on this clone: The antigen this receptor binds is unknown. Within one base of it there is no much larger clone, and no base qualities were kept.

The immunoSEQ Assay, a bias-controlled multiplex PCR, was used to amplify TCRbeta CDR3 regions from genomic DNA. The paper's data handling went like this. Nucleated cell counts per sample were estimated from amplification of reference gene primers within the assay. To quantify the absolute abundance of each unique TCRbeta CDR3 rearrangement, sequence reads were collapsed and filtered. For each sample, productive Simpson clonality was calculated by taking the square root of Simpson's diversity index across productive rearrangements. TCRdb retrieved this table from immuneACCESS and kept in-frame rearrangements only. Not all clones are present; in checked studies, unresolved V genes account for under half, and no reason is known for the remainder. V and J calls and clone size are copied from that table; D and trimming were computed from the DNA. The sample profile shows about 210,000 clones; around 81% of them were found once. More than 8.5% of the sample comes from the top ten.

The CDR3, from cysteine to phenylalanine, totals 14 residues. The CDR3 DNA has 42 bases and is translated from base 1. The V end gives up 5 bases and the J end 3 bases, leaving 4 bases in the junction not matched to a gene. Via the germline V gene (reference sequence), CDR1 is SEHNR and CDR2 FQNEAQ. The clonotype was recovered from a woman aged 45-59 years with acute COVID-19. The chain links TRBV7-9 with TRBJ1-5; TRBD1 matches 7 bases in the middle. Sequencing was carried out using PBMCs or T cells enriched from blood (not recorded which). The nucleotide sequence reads TGTGCCAGCAGCCGACAGGGCCCCAATCAGCCCCAGCATTTT. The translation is CASSRQGPNQPQHF.